What follows describes a single TCR beta chain. No antigen is known for it. The sample is drawn from a study of T cell responses to AZD1222 COVID-19 vaccine. CDR3 size: 14 residues. The V gene end was trimmed by 2 bases and the J gene end by 7 bases; junction bases not matched to a gene: 2. The germline V gene has CDR1 SGHTA and CDR2 FQGTGA. The study, taken as a whole, reports: Every sample of the repertoires postdated the peak T cell response. Baseline seropositives among AZD1222 recipients totaled only 5 or 6.

Investigators merged groups given second doses at roughly 4 or roughly 12 weeks. The assay was immunoSEQ multiplex PCR, and TCRdb's table has in-frame clones only and misses some. The sample consists of 95,000 or so clones, 80% to 95% of them appearing once. Sample: peripheral blood, taken 28 days after the second AZD1222 dose. The J gene is TRBJ1-6, the V gene TRBV7-3; 7 positions agree with TRBD1. The TCR originated in an adult who received the AZD1222 COVID-19 vaccine. This CDR3 is CASSLQGGNSPLHF. CDR3 DNA sequence: TGTGCCAGCAGCTTACAGGGGGGAAATTCACCCCTCCACTTT.